The 32 T cell receptor beta chains in this list originate from one sample, sequenced in a study of chemoradiotherapy in HPV16-positive cancers. TCRdb's copy holds only in-frame clones and misses some; the assay was immunoSEQ multiplex PCR. The data contain 8,000 to 10,000 clones, 70% to 90% of them singletons. Specimen: tumor tissue, collected from a patient who underwent chemoradiotherapy. These TCRs come from a human donor with HPV-associated anogenital cancer.

The chain combines TRBV2 with TRBJ2-7; D not certain. The CDR3 totals 16 residues. Germline V gene data show CDR1 as SNHLY and CDR2 as FYNNEI. Trimming took 5 bases from V and 3 from J, leaving 20 bases between them. CDR3 sequence: CASSTQPDLSLYEQYF. The CDR3, as DNA: TGTGCCAGCAGTACCCAGCCGGACCTATCCCTCTACGAGCAGTACTTC.

The rearrangement uses TRBV30 and TRBJ2-3, with 9 bases lining up with TRBD1. With V trimmed by 4 bases and J by 5 bases, 7 bases remained unmatched. Per the germline V gene, CDR1 is GTSNPN and CDR2 is SVGIG (reference sequence). The CDR3 has 14 amino acids. The CDR3 DNA sequence: TGTGCCTGGATACCCGGGACAGGGCGAGATACGCAGTATTTT. It is translated as CAWIPGTGRDTQYF.

V and J are TRBV19 and TRBJ2-7, with D perhaps matching TRBD1 (7 bases). Trimming took off 5 bases at V and 5 bases at J, with 19 bases between the two ends. Germline assignment: CDR1 LNHDA and CDR2 SQIVND (reference sequence). This CDR3 region has 15 residues. The chain's CDR3 is CASSVRGGWEDEQYF. The CDR3 region has the DNA TGTGCCAGTAGTGTTCGAGGGGGCTGGGAGGACGAGCAGTACTTC.

This clone was counted once. The chain has TRBV5-6 and TRBJ1-5; 9 bases are shared with TRBD1. J lost 6 bases, V lost 0 bases, and 7 bases had no gene match. The germline V gene encodes CDR1 SGHDT and CDR2 YYEEEE. The CDR3 covers 16 residues. CDR3 sequence: CASSLGTGEVGQPQHF. DNA of the CDR3: TGTGCCAGCAGCTTGGGGACAGGGGAAGTTGGTCAGCCCCAGCATTTT.

The chain employs TRBV7-6 and TRBJ2-5, with 8 bases lining up with TRBD1. From germline, CDR1 is SGHVS and CDR2 FNYEAQ. This CDR3 is built from 15 residues. The V and J ends lost 0 bases and 5 bases, in that order; junction bases with no gene match: 5. CDR3 region: CASSLAAGGWETQYF. CDR3 in DNA: TGTGCCAGCAGCTTAGCGGCAGGGGGCTGGGAGACCCAGTACTTC.

In this sample, this clone turned up once. V is TRBV5-1 and J is TRBJ1-4, with TRBD1 matching 8 bases. Trimming at V came to 4 bases and at J to 6 bases, leaving 8 bases not matched to a gene. The CDR3 length is 15 residues. Germline V gene data show CDR1 as SGHRS and CDR2 as YFSETQ. The CDR3 here is CASSLTGGNDEKLFF. The DNA of the CDR3 is TGCGCCAGCAGCCTCACAGGGGGAAATGATGAAAAACTGTTTTTT.

The rearrangement joins TRBV19 to TRBJ1-5, with unresolved D. The CDR3 extends over 13 amino acids. The V gene lost 10 bases and the J gene lost 0 bases, with 10 bases spanning the gap. Germline values: CDR1 LNHDA, CDR2 SQIVND (reference sequence). Here the CDR3 reads CATQAVSNQPQHF. CDR3 coding DNA: TGTGCCACCCAGGCGGTTAGCAATCAGCCCCAGCATTTT.

The rearrangement joins TRBV11-2 to TRBJ2-7, with D uncertain. This CDR3 is built from 14 residues. V shed 5 bases and J shed 0 bases, with 11 bases lying between them. Germline assignment: CDR1 SGHAT and CDR2 FQNNGV. This CDR3 reads CASSPGLSSYEQYF. The DNA for the CDR3 is TGTGCCAGCAGCCCCGGGCTAAGCTCCTACGAGCAGTACTTC.

The genes are TRBV5-4 and TRBJ2-1, with 12 bases lining up with TRBD1. Germline values: CDR1 SGHNT, CDR2 YYREEE (reference sequence). After removal of 4 bases from V and 4 bases from J, the junction contained 3 bases not matched to a gene. This CDR3 region has 15 residues. In nucleotides, the CDR3 is TGTGCCAGCAGCCCGGGACAGGGGGCTTACAATGAGCAGTTCTTC. It encodes CASSPGQGAYNEQFF.

The chain links TRBV7-2 to TRBJ1-2; TRBD1 matches at 9 bases. The CDR3 length is 14 residues. Germline CDR1 reads SGHTA; CDR2 reads FQGNSA. V shed 5 bases and J 5 bases; nucleotides not matched to a gene: 6. The CDR3 protein is CASSAGTGKYGYTF. The CDR3 DNA sequence: TGTGCCAGCAGCGCTGGGACAGGGAAGTATGGCTACACCTTC. Using reference TRBV7-2 and TRBJ1-2 for the parts outside the CDR3, the full variable domain is GAGVSQSPSNKVTEKGKDVELRCDPISGHTALYWYRQSLGQGLEFLIYFQGNSAPDKSGLPSDRFSAERTGGSVSTLTIQRTQQEDSAVYLCASSAGTGKYGYTFGSGTRLTVV.

This chain connects TRBV18 to TRBJ2-4; TRBD2 matches 7 bases. This CDR3 spans 17 amino acids. V lost 0 bases, J lost 0 bases, and 5 bases stayed unmatched. Germline V gene sequence: CDR1 KGHSH, CDR2 LQKENI. The CDR3 nucleotides are TGTGCCAGCTCACCACCGAGGGAGGGCCTAGCCAAAAACATTCAGTACTTC. Amino acid sequence: CASSPPREGLAKNIQYF.

The chain uses TRBV18 and TRBJ2-3, with TRBD2 identical over 16 bases. Germline V CDR1 and CDR2: KGHSH, LQKENI. The CDR3 covers 17 residues. Trimming removed 6 bases from V and 6 bases from J; junction bases left unmatched: 9. The CDR3 protein is CASSSGTSGGAGDTQYF. CDR3 sequence (DNA): TGTGCCAGCTCGTCCGGGACTAGCGGGGGGGCCGGCGATACGCAGTATTTT.

The chain uses TRBV15 and TRBJ2-7, with D perhaps matching TRBD2 (7 bases). CDR3 size: 15 residues. V was shortened by 0 bases and J by 2 bases, with 11 bases between the two germline ends. From germline, CDR1 is LNHNV and CDR2 YYDKDF (reference sequence). CDR3 sequence reads: CATSRDIGGAYEQYF. DNA for the CDR3: TGTGCCACCAGCAGAGATATAGGGGGGGCCTACGAGCAGTACTTC.

The CDR3 loop reads CAWGTGVSSPLHF. Here the CDR3 DNA reads TGTGCCTGGGGGACAGGGGTTAGTTCACCCCTCCACTTT. This sequence joins TRBV30 and TRBJ1-6; 10 bases are shared with TRBD1. The germline gives CDR1 GTSNPN, CDR2 SVGIG (reference sequence). With V trimmed by 5 bases and J by 9 bases, 4 bases remained unmatched. The CDR3 is 13 amino acids. Full variable domain (remainder filled in from reference TRBV30 and TRBJ1-6): SQTIHQWPATLVQPVGSPLSLECTVEGTSNPNLYWYRQAAGRGLQLLFYSVGIGQISSEVPQNLSASRPQDRQFILSSKKLLLSDSGFYLCAWGTGVSSPLHFGNGTRLTVT.

The chain joins TRBV6-1 to TRBJ2-5; maybe TRBD1 (5 bases). The germline CDR1 and CDR2 sequences are MNHNS and SASEGT. This CDR3 comprises 11 residues. The germline V and J ends were trimmed by 10 bases and 4 bases, with 10 bases remaining between them. In DNA form, the CDR3 reads TGTGCCATAGAAAGGGGAGAGACCCAGTACTTC. This gives the protein CAIERGETQYF.

The rearrangement links TRBV18 to TRBJ2-7, with 12 nucleotides matching TRBD1. Germline assignment: CDR1 KGHSH and CDR2 LQKENI. CDR3 length: 16 residues. V gave up 5 bases and J gave up 5 bases; unmatched junction bases: 10. For the CDR3, the DNA is TGTGCCAGCTCAGTCAGCCTGGGACAGGGGGCCCACGAGCAGTACTTC. It encodes CASSVSLGQGAHEQYF.

In its sample, this clone was seen a few times. The chain links TRBV19 to TRBJ1-5, with D possibly being TRBD1 (5 bases). The CDR3 runs 14 residues. The germline gives CDR1 LNHDA, CDR2 SQIVND (reference sequence). V lost 10 bases and J lost 3, with 16 bases in between. The DNA of the CDR3 is TGTGCCACCGATACCCGGGACTCCAATCAGCCCCAGCATTTT. Amino acids: CATDTRDSNQPQHF.

The chain carries TRBV6-6 and TRBJ1-4, with 10 bases matching TRBD1. This CDR3 spans 16 amino acids. CDR1 MNHNY and CDR2 SVGAGI come from the germline V gene (reference sequence). The trim removed 8 bases at V and 3 bases at J, leaving 9 bases unmatched. The CDR3: CASLSRDRGSNEKLFF. DNA of the CDR3: TGTGCCAGCCTCTCCCGGGACAGGGGTTCTAATGAAAAACTGTTTTTT.

V is TRBV7-9 and J is TRBJ1-5; 9 nucleotides agree with TRBD1. CDR1 and CDR2 from the germline V gene are SEHNR and FQNEAQ (reference sequence). The J segment lost 4 bases and the V segment lost 3 bases, leaving 7 bases of the junction unmatched. There are 16 residues in the CDR3. In nucleotides, the CDR3 is TGTGCCAGCAGCTTGTCCTCCGGGACAGGGAATCAGCCCCAGCATTTT. Encoded protein: CASSLSSGTGNQPQHF. The full variable domain, completed using reference TRBV7-9 and TRBJ1-5, is DTGVSQNPRHKITKRGQNVTFRCDPISEHNRLYWYRQTLGQGPEFLTYFQNEAQLEKSRLLSDRFSAERPKGSFSTLEIQRTEQGDSAMYLCASSLSSGTGNQPQHFGDGTRLSIL.

The V gene is TRBV19, the J gene TRBJ2-4; 9 positions agree with TRBD1. The CDR3 spans 15 residues. V trimming: 3 bases; J trimming: 8 bases; junction bases outside the gene matches: 8. CDR1 LNHDA and CDR2 SQIVND come from the germline V gene (reference sequence). DNA of the CDR3: TGTGCCAGTAGTATCCGGGACAGGGATAGAGACATTCAGTACTTC. It encodes CASSIRDRDRDIQYF.

The chain is built from TRBV11-2 and TRBJ2-1; a weak D match, TRBD2 (5 bases). Trimming cost V 5 bases and J 7 bases, with 18 bases left between them. The germline CDR1 and CDR2 sequences are SGHAT and FQNNGV. The CDR3 covers 15 residues. The CDR3 reads CASSPSANRGNEQFF. CDR3 nucleotide sequence: TGTGCCAGCAGCCCCTCCGCTAATAGAGGGAATGAGCAGTTCTTC.

V is TRBV5-1 and J is TRBJ2-5; D is perhaps TRBD1 (7 bases). The V end was cut by 6 bases, the J end by 2 bases, with 26 bases between. Germline V CDR1 and CDR2: SGHRS, YFSETQ. This CDR3 is built from 18 residues. The CDR3 loop reads CASTFSWAGGGRQETQYF. CDR3 nucleotides: TGCGCCAGCACCTTTTCCTGGGCAGGGGGAGGTCGGCAAGAGACCCAGTACTTC.

The rearrangement links TRBV19 to TRBJ1-1; 7 bases are shared with TRBD1. CDR3 length: 14 residues. Losses at the gene ends were 6 bases for V and 4 bases for J; bases not matched to a gene: 8. CDR1 and CDR2 (germline): LNHDA, SQIVND (reference sequence). CDR3 in amino acids: CASRGGGGSTEAFF. In DNA, the CDR3 is TGTGCCAGTAGGGGAGGGGGCGGGAGCACTGAAGCTTTCTTT.

The chain recombines TRBV9 with TRBJ2-3; no definite D call. Germline V gives CDR1 SGDLS, CDR2 YYNGEE. Trimming stripped 4 bases from V and 0 bases from J, with 6 bases between. The CDR3 spans 13 residues. The CDR3 sequence is CASSPISTDTQYF. In DNA form, the CDR3 reads TGTGCCAGCAGCCCCATCAGCACAGATACGCAGTATTTT.

This chain connects TRBV19 to TRBJ1-5; D is uncertain. V was shortened by 7 bases and J by 2 bases, with 18 bases between the two germline ends. This CDR3 has 16 residues. Germline V lookup: CDR1 LNHDA, CDR2 SQIVND (reference sequence). The CDR3 region is CASTTRRATGNQPQHF. CDR3 nucleotides: TGTGCCAGTACCACCCGCCGAGCCACTGGCAATCAGCCCCAGCATTTT.

The rearrangement links TRBV5-1 to TRBJ2-3; 9 bases are a match to TRBD2. The CDR3 consists of 18 residues. Losses at the gene ends were 0 bases for V and 4 bases for J; bases not matched to a gene: 12. CDR1 is SGHRS, CDR2 YFSETQ, per germline. Here the CDR3 reads CASSLGFRRGGLPDTQYF. CDR3 DNA: TGCGCCAGCAGCTTGGGTTTTAGGCGGGGGGGCCTCCCAGATACGCAGTATTTT.

On this clone: The junction shows a germline mismatch at one end, possibly a read error. The chain recombines TRBV7-7 with TRBJ2-1, with 11 bases identical to TRBD2. In germline, CDR1 is SSHAT, CDR2 FNYEAQ (reference sequence). The CDR3 covers 15 residues. The CDR3 is CASSAYSGRDNEQFF. CDR3 nucleotides: TGTGCTAGCAGCGCTTATAGCGGGAGGGACAATGAGCAGTTCTTC. The full variable domain, rest sourced from reference TRBV7-7 and TRBJ2-1, is GAGVSQSPRYKVTKRGQDVTLRCDPISSHATLYWYQQALGQGPEFLTYFNYEAQPDKSGLPSDRFSAERPEGSISTLTIQRTEQRDSAMYRCASSAYSGRDNEQFFGPGTRLTVL.

The chain couples TRBV19 to TRBJ2-5, with 7 bases fitting TRBD1. V trimming: 9 bases; J trimming: 2 bases; junction bases outside the gene matches: 12. The CDR3 loop spans 15 amino acids. Per germline, CDR1 LNHDA and CDR2 SQIVND (reference sequence). The CDR3 here is CASAKPGTAQETQYF. CDR3 in DNA: TGTGCCAGCGCCAAACCCGGGACAGCTCAAGAGACCCAGTACTTC.

This clone was found once. The rearrangement joins TRBV4-1 to TRBJ2-3, with 9 bases aligning to TRBD2. Trimming took 0 bases from V and 4 from J; bases not matched to a gene: 11. The CDR3 contains 18 residues. CDR1 MGHRA and CDR2 YSYEKL come from the germline V gene. As DNA, the CDR3 is TGCGCCAGCAGCCAAGACACCGGGACTAGCCTCCGCCCAGATACGCAGTATTTT. Translation: CASSQDTGTSLRPDTQYF.

The chain couples TRBV30 to TRBJ2-7; D unclear. The CDR3 is 11 amino acids. Trimming took 7 bases from V and 4 from J, leaving 11 bases between them. CDR1 and CDR2 from the germline V gene are GTSNPN and SVGIG (reference sequence). This CDR3 is CAFSVGYEQYF. The CDR3 nucleotides are TGTGCCTTCAGTGTCGGGTACGAGCAGTACTTC. The entire variable domain, with the rest obtained from reference TRBV30 and TRBJ2-7, is as follows: SQTIHQWPATLVQPVGSPLSLECTVEGTSNPNLYWYRQAAGRGLQLLFYSVGIGQISSEVPQNLSASRPQDRQFILSSKKLLLSDSGFYLCAFSVGYEQYFGPGTRLTVT.

V usage is TRBV11-2 and J usage is TRBJ2-7; TRBD2 aligns across 7 bases. Germline V CDR1 and CDR2: SGHAT, FQNNGV. The CDR3 is 15 amino acids. Losses at the gene ends were 0 bases for V and 3 bases for J; bases not matched to a gene: 5. DNA for the CDR3: TGTGCCAGCAGCTTAGACCTATCGGGGGGCTACGAGCAGTACTTC. Its protein is CASSLDLSGGYEQYF.

The chain links TRBV2 to TRBJ1-5; unclear D gene. Trimming cost V 7 bases and J 5 bases, with 12 bases left between them. Germline CDR1 is SNHLY and CDR2 is FYNNEI. CDR3 length: 13 residues. CDR3 in amino acids: CASNRAPDQPQHF. Written as DNA, the CDR3 is TGTGCCAGCAACCGGGCCCCTGATCAGCCCCAGCATTTT.